Presented here are 14 T cell receptor beta chains from one specimen sequenced in a study of T cells in Graves' hyperthyroidism and ophthalmopathy. TCR beta CDR3 sequences were amplified from RNA transcripts. The HTBI primer set was used in a first-round RT-PCR of the TCR CDR3. MiXCR, run by TCRdb on the multiplex PCR reads, gives a single entry per CDR3 protein. The table shows hundreds of thousands of distinct CDR3 sequences, with approximately 15% occurring only once. The specimen sequenced was blood. The receptor source for this set is a man aged 18 to 29 with Graves' ophthalmopathy.

The CDR3 coding sequence is TGTGCCAGCAGCCATCATGGGCTCGGTAGCTCCTATAATTCACCCCTCCACTTT. As protein: CASSHHGLGSSYNSPLHF. This chain uses TRBV4-2 with TRBJ1-6; the D is unclear. Per germline, CDR1 LGHNA and CDR2 YNFKEQ. V gave up 3 bases and J gave up 0 bases, with 15 bases separating them. The CDR3 has 18 residues.

The table lists this clonotype with many counts. The rearrangement joins TRBV24-1 to TRBJ1-2; TRBD1 aligns across 9 bases. This CDR3 has 15 residues. Germline V gives CDR1 KGHDR, CDR2 SFDVKD. The J segment lost 10 bases and the V segment lost 4 bases, leaving 12 bases of the junction unmatched. The DNA of the CDR3 is TGTGCCACCAGTGACCAGGGACAGGGCACCCTAACCTACACCTTC. It yields the protein CATSDQGQGTLTYTF.

This clonotype was counted many times. The rearrangement uses TRBV6-1 and TRBJ1-1, with 7 bases matching TRBD1. The CDR3 sequence is 15 residues long. Trimming at V came to 4 bases and at J to 2 bases, leaving 7 bases not matched to a gene. The germline gives CDR1 MNHNS, CDR2 SASEGT. Here the CDR3 reads CASSGPTGSNTEAFF. The DNA of the CDR3 is TGTGCCAGCAGTGGGCCGACAGGGAGTAACACTGAAGCTTTCTTT.

The sample holds a few counts of this clonotype. V usage is TRBV6-1 and J usage is TRBJ2-1; 10 bases align to TRBD1. CDR1 is MNHNS, CDR2 SASEGT, per germline. The CDR3 runs to 15 residues. Trimming cost V 6 bases and J 6 bases; bases outside gene matches: 8. The CDR3 DNA is TGTGCCAGCAGCCCCGCCGGGACAGGGGCCAATGAGCAGTTCTTC. This codes for CASSPAGTGANEQFF.

The V and J genes are TRBV4-1 and TRBJ2-7; TRBD2 aligns across 9 bases. This CDR3 contains 13 residues. Germline values: CDR1 MGHRA, CDR2 YSYEKL. J gave up 7 bases and V 4 bases, and 5 bases lay outside the gene matches. The CDR3 coding sequence is TGCGCCAGCAGCCTTGGACTAGCGCGGGAGCAGTACTTC. Translation gives CASSLGLAREQYF.

This clonotype has at least ten counts. CDR3 region: CASSIGTGLSYEQYF. CDR3 nucleotides: TGTGCCAGTAGTATAGGGACAGGTCTATCCTACGAGCAGTACTTC. The J gene is TRBJ2-7, the V gene TRBV19, with 7 bases that match TRBD1. CDR3 size: 15 residues. Trimming removed 1 base from V and 1 base from J; junction bases left unmatched: 4. CDR1 is LNHDA and CDR2 is SQIVND in the germline V gene (reference sequence). Filled out from reference TRBV19 and TRBJ2-7, the complete variable domain reads DGGITQSPKYLFRKEGQNVTLSCEQNLNHDAMYWYRQDPGQGLRLIYYSQIVNDFQKGDIAEGYSVSREKKESFPLTVTSAQKNPTAFYLCASSIGTGLSYEQYFGPGTRLTVT.

This chain uses TRBV19 with TRBJ1-5; D gene uncertain. From germline, CDR1 is LNHDA and CDR2 SQIVND (reference sequence). The CDR3 spans 13 residues. V was clipped by 4 bases and J by 16 bases, with 20 bases between them. The CDR3 spells CASSKTSPTPDHF. CDR3 DNA sequence: TGTGCCAGTAGTAAAACTTCTCCGACCCCCGATCATTTT.

This clonotype occurred many times. This chain connects TRBV12-3 or TRBV12-4 to TRBJ1-6; no reliable D call. The V and J ends lost 2 bases and 10 bases respectively, with 12 bases between them. There are 14 residues in the CDR3. CDR3 sequence: CASSLYRLGSPLHF. As DNA, the CDR3 is TGTGCCAGCAGTTTATACCGGCTGGGGTCACCCCTCCACTTT.

In its sample, this clonotype was seen a few times. V gene TRBV2 combines with J gene TRBJ1-5, with TRBD1 as a possible D gene (5 bases). This CDR3 is 14 amino acids long. V lost 3 bases and J lost 5, with 11 bases in between. Germline V gene sequence: CDR1 SNHLY, CDR2 FYNNEI. The CDR3 is CASSDSGGDQPQHF. CDR3 nucleotide sequence: TGTGCCAGCAGTGATTCCGGGGGGGATCAGCCCCAGCATTTT.

Of note for this clonotype: This may be a read error, as it is one base from a much larger clone. The rearrangement links TRBV5-1 to TRBJ2-1; D not certain. Trimming cost V 0 bases and J 8 bases, with 15 bases left between them. Germline V gene lookup returns CDR1 SGHRS and CDR2 YFSETQ. This CDR3 spans 15 amino acids. CDR3 in amino acids: CASSLGVVSIDEQFF. The CDR3 DNA reads TGCGCCAGCAGCTTGGGGGTGGTTTCGATCGATGAGCAGTTCTTC.

The table lists this clonotype with a few counts. The chain couples TRBV7-9 to TRBJ1-6, with D perhaps matching TRBD1 (5 bases). CDR1 and CDR2 from the germline V gene are SEHNR and FQNEAQ (reference sequence). CDR3 size: 15 residues. The germline V and J ends were trimmed by 4 bases and 7 bases, with 14 bases remaining between them. The CDR3 nucleotides are TGTGCCAGCAGCTGGGGGGGAGGGGCCAATTCACCCCTCCACTTT. Protein sequence: CASSWGGGANSPLHF.

This clonotype was found once. The rearrangement joins TRBV6-1 to TRBJ1-5, with D perhaps TRBD1 (5 bases). In germline, CDR1 is MNHNS, CDR2 SASEGT. The CDR3 consists of 14 residues. Trimming removed 5 bases at V and 1 base at J, with 9 bases between. The CDR3 reads CASSKQESNQPQHF. The DNA for the CDR3 is TGTGCCAGCAGTAAACAGGAGAGCAATCAGCCCCAGCATTTT.

The chain carries TRBV6-1 and TRBJ1-5; no reliable D call. This CDR3 has 15 residues. V lost 6 bases and J lost 1, with 13 bases in between. Germline lookup yields CDR1 MNHNS and CDR2 SASEGT. The CDR3 nucleotides are TGTGCCAGCAGCTACGGGGAGCGGAGCAATCAGCCCCAGCATTTT. Translating gives CASSYGERSNQPQHF.

This clonotype was counted many times. This chain connects TRBV4-1 to TRBJ2-7; D may correspond to TRBD1 or TRBD2 (5 bases each). CDR1 MGHRA and CDR2 YSYEKL come from the germline V gene. V lost 1 base and J 7 bases, leaving 17 bases between the germline ends. There are 15 residues in the CDR3. This CDR3 reads CASSQAKDNRGEQYF. The CDR3 coding sequence is TGCGCCAGCAGCCAAGCCAAGGACAATCGGGGAGAGCAGTACTTC.